This T cell receptor (beta chain) comes out of a study of cytomegalovirus exposure and HLA in healthy donors. About the research overall: Some 85 million unique TCRs, all from HLA-typed donors, were included in an early release of the data. The study's findings and limits: It was taken for granted in presence/absence analyses that sequencing depth across donors was roughly uniform. According to an earlier analysis, most TCR beta V segments yielded productive rearrangements about 87% or about 30% of the time. Reports described diagnosis of cytomegalovirus status by the classifier as highly specific and sensitive.

V trimming: 4 bases; J trimming: 0 bases; junction bases outside the gene matches: 4. Per the germline V gene, CDR1 is SGDLS and CDR2 is YYNGEE. This CDR3 has 15 amino acids. The PCR was carried out with 60 Vbeta primers and 13 Jbeta primers. Generated by immunoSEQ multiplex PCR, the TCRdb table keeps only in-frame clones and is missing some. The sample carries 110,000 to 150,000 clones, roughly 80% recorded once. Concerning this clone itself: The antigen remains unidentified.

The sequence derives from a female donor in good health and CMV-seronegative. The sequencing input was PBMCs. This sequence joins TRBV9 and TRBJ1-5, with TRBD1 matching 7 bases. The CDR3: CASSKTGYSNQPQHF. For the CDR3, the DNA is TGTGCCAGCAGCAAGACAGGGTATAGCAATCAGCCCCAGCATTTT.